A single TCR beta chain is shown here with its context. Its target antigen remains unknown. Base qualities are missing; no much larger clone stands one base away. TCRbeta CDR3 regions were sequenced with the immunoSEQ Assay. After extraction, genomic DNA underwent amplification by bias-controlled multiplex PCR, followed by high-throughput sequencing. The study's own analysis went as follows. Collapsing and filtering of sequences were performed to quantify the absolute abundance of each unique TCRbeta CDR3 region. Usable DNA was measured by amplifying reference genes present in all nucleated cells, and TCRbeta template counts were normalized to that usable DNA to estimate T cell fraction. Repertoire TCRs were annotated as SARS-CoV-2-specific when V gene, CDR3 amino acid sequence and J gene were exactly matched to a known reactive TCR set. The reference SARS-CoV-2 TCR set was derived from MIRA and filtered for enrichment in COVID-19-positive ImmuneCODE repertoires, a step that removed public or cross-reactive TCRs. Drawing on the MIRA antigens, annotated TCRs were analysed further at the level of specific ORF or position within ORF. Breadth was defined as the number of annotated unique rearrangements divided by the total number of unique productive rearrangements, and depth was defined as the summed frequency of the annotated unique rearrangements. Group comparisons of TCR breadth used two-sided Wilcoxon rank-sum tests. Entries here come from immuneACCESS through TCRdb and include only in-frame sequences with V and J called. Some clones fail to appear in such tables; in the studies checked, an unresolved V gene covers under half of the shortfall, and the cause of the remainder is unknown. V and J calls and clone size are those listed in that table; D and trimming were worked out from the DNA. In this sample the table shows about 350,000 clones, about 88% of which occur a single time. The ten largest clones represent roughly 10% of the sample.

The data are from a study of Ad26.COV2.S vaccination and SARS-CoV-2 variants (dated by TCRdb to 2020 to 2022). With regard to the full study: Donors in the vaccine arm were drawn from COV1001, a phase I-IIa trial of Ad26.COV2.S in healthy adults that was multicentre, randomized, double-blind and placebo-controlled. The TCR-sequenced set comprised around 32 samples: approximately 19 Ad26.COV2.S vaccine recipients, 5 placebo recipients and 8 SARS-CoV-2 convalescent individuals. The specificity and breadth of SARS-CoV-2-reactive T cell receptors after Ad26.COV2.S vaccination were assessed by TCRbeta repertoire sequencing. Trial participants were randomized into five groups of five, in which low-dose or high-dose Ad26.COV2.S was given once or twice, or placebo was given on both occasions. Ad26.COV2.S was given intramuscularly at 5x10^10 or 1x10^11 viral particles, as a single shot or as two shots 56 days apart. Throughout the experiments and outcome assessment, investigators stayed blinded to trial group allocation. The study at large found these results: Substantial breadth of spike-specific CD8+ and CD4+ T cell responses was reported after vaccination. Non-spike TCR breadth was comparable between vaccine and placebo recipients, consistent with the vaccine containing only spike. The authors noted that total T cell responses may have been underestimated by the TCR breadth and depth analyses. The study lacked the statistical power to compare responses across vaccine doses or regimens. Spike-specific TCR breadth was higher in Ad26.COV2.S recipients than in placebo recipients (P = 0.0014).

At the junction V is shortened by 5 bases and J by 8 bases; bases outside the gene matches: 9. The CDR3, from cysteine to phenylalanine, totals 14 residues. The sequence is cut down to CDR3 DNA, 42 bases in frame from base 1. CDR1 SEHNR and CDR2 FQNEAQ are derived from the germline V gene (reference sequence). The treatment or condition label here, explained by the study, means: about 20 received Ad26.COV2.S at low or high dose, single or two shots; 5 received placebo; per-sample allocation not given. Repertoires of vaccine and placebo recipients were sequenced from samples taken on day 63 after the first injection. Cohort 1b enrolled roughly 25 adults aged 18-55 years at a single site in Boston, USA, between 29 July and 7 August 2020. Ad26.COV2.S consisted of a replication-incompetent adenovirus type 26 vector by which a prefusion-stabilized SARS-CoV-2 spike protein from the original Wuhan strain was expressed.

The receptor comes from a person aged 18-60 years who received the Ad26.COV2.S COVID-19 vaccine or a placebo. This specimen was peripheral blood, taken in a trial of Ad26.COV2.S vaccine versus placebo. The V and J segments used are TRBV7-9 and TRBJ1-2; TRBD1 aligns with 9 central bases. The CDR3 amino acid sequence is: CASSGDREGLGYTF. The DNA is TGTGCCAGCAGCGGGGACAGGGAAGGCCTAGGCTACACCTTC.